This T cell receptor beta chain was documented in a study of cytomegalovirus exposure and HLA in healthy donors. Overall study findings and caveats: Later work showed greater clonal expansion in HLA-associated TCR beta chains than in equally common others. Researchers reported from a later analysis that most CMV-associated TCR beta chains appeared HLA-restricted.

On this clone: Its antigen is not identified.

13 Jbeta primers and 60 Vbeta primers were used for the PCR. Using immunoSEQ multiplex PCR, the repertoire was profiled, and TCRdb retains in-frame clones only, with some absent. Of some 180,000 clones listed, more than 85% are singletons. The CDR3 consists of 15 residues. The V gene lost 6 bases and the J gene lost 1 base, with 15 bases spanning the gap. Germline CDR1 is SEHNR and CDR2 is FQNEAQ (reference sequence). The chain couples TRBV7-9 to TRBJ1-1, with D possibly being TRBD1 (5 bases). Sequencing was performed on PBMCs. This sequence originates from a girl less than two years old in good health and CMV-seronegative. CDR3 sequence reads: CASSSSPGGNTEAFF. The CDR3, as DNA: TGTGCCAGCAGTTCATCCCCGGGGGGGAACACTGAAGCTTTCTTT. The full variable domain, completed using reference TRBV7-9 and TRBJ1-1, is DTGVSQNPRHKITKRGQNVTFRCDPISEHNRLYWYRQTLGQGPEFLTYFQNEAQLEKSRLLSDRFSAERPKGSFSTLEIQRTEQGDSAMYLCASSSSPGGNTEAFFGQGTRLTVV.